This T cell receptor (beta chain) was recovered during a study of T cells in localized non-small cell lung cancer. The study, taken as a whole, reports: Paired adjacent lung recovered a median around 62 of the top 100 tumor clones. Maximal T cell clonality occurred in uninvolved adjacent lung, with tumor ranking below it.

Generated by immunoSEQ multiplex PCR, the TCRdb table keeps only in-frame clones and is missing some. This sample carries approximately 35,000 clones, about 90% of them seen once, and the ten largest clones take approximately 5%. On this clone: Its specificity is unknown.

The sample here was PBMCs, taken before any cancer treatment. The origin of this receptor is a man aged 40-75 years with stage II lung adenocarcinoma.

The DNA for the CDR3 is TGTGCCATCAGTGAAGGAGCCACGAACACCGGGGAGCTGTTTTTT. This encodes CAISEGATNTGELFF. The chain is built from TRBV10-3 and TRBJ2-2, with D unclear. The germline gives CDR1 ENHRY, CDR2 SYGVKD. V was pared by 3 bases and J by 0 bases, with 8 bases between. This CDR3 has 15 amino acids.